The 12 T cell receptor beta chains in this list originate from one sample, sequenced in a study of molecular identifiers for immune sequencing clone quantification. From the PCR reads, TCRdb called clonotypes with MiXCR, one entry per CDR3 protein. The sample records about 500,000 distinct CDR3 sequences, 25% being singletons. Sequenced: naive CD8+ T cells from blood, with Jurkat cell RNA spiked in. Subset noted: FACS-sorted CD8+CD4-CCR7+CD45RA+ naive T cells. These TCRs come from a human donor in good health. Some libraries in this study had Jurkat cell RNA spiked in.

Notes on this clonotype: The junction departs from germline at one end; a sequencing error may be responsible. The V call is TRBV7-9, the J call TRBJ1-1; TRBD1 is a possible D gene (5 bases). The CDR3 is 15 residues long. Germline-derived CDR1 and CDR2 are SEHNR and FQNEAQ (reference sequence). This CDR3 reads CASTPEGGAVDEVFF. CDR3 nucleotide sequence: TGTGCCAGCACCCCTGAAGGAGGGGCAGTCGACGAAGTTTTCTTT. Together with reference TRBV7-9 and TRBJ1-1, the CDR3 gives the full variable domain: DTGVSQNPRHKITKRGQNVTFRCDPISEHNRLYWYRQTLGQGPEFLTYFQNEAQLEKSRLLSDRFSAERPKGSFSTLEIQRTEQGDSAMYLCASTPEGGAVDEVFFGQGTRLTVV.

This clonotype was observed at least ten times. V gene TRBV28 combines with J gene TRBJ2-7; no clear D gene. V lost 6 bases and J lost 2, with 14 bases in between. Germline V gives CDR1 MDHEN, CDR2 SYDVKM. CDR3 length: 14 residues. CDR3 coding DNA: TGTGCCAGCAGCCTTCATCCTCGGGCCTACGAGCAGTACTTC. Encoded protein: CASSLHPRAYEQYF. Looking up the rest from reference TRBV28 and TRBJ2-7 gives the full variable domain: DVKVTQSSRYLVKRTGEKVFLECVQDMDHENMFWYRQDPGLGLRLIYFSYDVKMKEKGDIPEGYSVSREKKERFSLILESASTNQTSMYLCASSLHPRAYEQYFGPGTRLTVT.

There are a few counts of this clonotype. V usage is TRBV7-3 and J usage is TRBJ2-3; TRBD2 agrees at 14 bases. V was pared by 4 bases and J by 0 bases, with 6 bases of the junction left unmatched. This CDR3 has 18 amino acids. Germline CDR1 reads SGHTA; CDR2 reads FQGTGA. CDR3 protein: CASSSGTSGSASTDTQYF. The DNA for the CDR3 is TGTGCCAGCAGCTCCGGGACTAGCGGGAGTGCGAGCACAGATACGCAGTATTTT.

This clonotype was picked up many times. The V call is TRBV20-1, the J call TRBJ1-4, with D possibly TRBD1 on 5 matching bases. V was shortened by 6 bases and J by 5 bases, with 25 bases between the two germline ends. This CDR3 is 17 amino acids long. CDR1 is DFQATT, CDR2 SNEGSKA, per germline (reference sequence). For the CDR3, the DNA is TGCAGTGCCAGGGACCCCAGTTTTGTACAGTTAAATGAAAAACTGTTTTTT. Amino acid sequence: CSARDPSFVQLNEKLFF.

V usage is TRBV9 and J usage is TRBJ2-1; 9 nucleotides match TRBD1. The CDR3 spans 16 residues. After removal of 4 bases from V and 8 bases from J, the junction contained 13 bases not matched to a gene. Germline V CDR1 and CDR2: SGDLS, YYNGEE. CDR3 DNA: TGTGCCAGCAGCCCGTCGTGGACAGGGGTCGACGATGAGCAGTTCTTC. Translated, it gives CASSPSWTGVDDEQFF.

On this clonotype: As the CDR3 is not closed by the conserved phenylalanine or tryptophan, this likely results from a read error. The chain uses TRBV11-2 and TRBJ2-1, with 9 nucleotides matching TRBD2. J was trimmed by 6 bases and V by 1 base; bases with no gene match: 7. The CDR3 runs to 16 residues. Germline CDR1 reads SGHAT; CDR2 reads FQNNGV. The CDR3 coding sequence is TGTGCCAGCAGCTTAGGACTAGCGGTGACCGTCAATGAGCAGTTCTAC. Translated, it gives CASSLGLAVTVNEQFY.

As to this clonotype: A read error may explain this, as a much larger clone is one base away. CDR3 nucleotide sequence: TGTGCCAGCAGCGCATGGACTAGCGGGAGCAATGGGCAGTTCTTC. Its translation is CASSAWTSGSNGQFF. This chain joins TRBV6-5 and TRBJ2-1; 13 bases align to TRBD2. The CDR3 length is 15 residues. Per the germline V gene, CDR1 is MNHEY and CDR2 is SVGAGI.

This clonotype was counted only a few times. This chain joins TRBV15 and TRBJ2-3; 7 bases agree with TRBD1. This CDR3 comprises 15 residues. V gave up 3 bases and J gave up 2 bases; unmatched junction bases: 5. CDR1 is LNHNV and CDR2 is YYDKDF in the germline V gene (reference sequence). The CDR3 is CATSRTGRITDTQYF. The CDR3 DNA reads TGTGCCACCAGCAGGACAGGGCGAATCACAGATACGCAGTATTTT.

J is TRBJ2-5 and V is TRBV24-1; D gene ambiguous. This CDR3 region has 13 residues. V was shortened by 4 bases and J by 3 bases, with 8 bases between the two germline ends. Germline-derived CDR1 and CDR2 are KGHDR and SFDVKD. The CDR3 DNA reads TGTGCCACCAGTGAAAGGGCTAAAGAGACCCAGTACTTC. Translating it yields CATSERAKETQYF.

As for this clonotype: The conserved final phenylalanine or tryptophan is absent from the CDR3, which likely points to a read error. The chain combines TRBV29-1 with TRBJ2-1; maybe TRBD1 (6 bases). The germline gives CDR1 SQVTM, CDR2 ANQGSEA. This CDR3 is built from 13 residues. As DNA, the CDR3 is TGCAGTTCTCCTACAGGGTATTACAATGAGCAGTTCCTC. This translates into CSSPTGYYNEQFL.

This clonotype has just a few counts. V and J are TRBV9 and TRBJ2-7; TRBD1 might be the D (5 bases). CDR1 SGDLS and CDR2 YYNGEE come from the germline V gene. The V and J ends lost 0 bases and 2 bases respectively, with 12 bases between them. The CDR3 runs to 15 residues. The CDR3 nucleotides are TGTGCCAGCAGCGTAGAGGCAGGGTCCACCTACGAGCAGTACTTC. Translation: CASSVEAGSTYEQYF.

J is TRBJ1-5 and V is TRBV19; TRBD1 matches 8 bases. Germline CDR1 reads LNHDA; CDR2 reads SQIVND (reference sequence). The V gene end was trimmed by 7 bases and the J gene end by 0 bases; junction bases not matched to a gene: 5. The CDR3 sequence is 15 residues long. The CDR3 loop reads CASTSDRDSNQPQHF. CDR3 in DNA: TGTGCCAGTACCTCGGACAGGGATAGCAATCAGCCCCAGCATTTT.